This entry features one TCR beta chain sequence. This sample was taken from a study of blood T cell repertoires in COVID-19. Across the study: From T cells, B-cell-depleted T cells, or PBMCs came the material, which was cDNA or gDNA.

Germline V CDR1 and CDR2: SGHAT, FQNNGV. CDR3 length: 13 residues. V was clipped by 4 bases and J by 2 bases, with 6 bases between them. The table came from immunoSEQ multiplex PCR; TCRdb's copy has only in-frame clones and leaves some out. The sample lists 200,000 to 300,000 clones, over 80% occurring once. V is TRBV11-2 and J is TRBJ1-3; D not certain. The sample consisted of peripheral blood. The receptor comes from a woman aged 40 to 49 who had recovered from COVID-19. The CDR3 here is CASSSPAGNTIYF. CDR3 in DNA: TGTGCCAGCAGCTCACCAGCTGGAAACACCATATATTTT.